These 25 T cell receptor beta chains originate from one sample sequenced in a study of Ad26.COV2.S vaccination and SARS-CoV-2 variants. The repertoire was sequenced with immunoSEQ multiplex PCR; TCRdb's copy has only in-frame clones and lacks some. Here the sample spans some 320,000 clones, around 83% being singletons. Treatment noted: around 19 received Ad26.COV2.S at low or high dose, single or two shots; roughly five received placebo; per-sample allocation not given. The samples date from day 63 after the first vaccine or placebo injection. Source: peripheral blood, taken in a trial of Ad26.COV2.S vaccine versus placebo. Receptor source: a person between 18 and 60 years old who received the Ad26.COV2.S COVID-19 vaccine or a placebo.

This chain links TRBV18 with TRBJ1-2, with 8 bases lining up with TRBD1. V dropped 3 bases and J dropped 3; count of bases not matched to a gene: 9. The CDR3 runs 16 residues. Per germline, CDR1 KGHSH and CDR2 LQKENI. For the CDR3, the DNA is TGTGCCAGCTCACCGGGACAGGCCGACAATTACTATGGCTACACCTTC. Its translation: CASSPGQADNYYGYTF.

This chain joins TRBV5-4 and TRBJ1-2; D unresolved. Germline V gene lookup returns CDR1 SGHNT and CDR2 YYREEE (reference sequence). This CDR3 is 13 amino acids long. Trimming stripped 4 bases from V and 7 bases from J, with 14 bases between. CDR3 coding DNA: TGTGCCAGCAGCCGGGATCAACCTGGTGGCTACACCTTC. Translation gives CASSRDQPGGYTF.

The chain has TRBV7-8 and TRBJ1-1; weak D call: TRBD1 (5 bases). This CDR3 has 13 residues. The V and J ends lost 4 bases and 8 bases respectively, with 14 bases between them. The germline gives CDR1 SGHVS, CDR2 FQNEAQ. CDR3 in amino acids: CASSSRPGAEAFF. CDR3 in DNA: TGTGCCAGCAGCTCACGGCCCGGGGCCGAAGCTTTCTTT.

This CDR3 is CASSLGVEQFF. Here the CDR3 DNA reads TGTGCCAGCAGCTTAGGAGTTGAGCAGTTCTTC. V gene TRBV7-8 combines with J gene TRBJ2-1; the D is unclear. V lost 1 base and J lost 9, with 4 bases in between. The length of the CDR3 is 11 residues. Germline V CDR1 and CDR2: SGHVS, FQNEAQ. Using reference TRBV7-8 and TRBJ2-1 for the parts outside the CDR3, the full variable domain is GAGVSQSPRYKVAKRGQDVALRCDPISGHVSLFWYQQALGQGPEFLTYFQNEAQLDKSGLPSDRFFAERPEGSVSTLKIQRTQQEDSAVYLCASSLGVEQFFGPGTRLTVL.

CDR3 nucleotide sequence: TGTGCCAGCAGTTCCAACTTCAATATCAGGGGAAGAAGAGGTGGCTACACCTTC. Its protein product is CASSSNFNIRGRRGGYTF. The chain links TRBV27 to TRBJ1-2; D is perhaps TRBD1 (6 bases). The CDR3 is 18 amino acids. The ends were cut back, 4 bases at V and 7 bases at J, with 28 bases in the middle. Germline values: CDR1 MNHEY, CDR2 SMNVEV (reference sequence).

The V call is TRBV5-6, the J call TRBJ1-5; 8 positions agree with TRBD1. The CDR3 is 17 amino acids. Trimming at V came to 1 base and at J to 0 bases, leaving 6 bases not matched to a gene. From germline, CDR1 is SGHDT and CDR2 YYEEEE. The CDR3: CASSLRTGLVSNQPQHF. In DNA, the CDR3 is TGTGCCAGCAGCTTGAGGACAGGGCTCGTTAGCAATCAGCCCCAGCATTTT.

J is TRBJ2-1 and V is TRBV4-2, with 14 bases that match TRBD2. The length of the CDR3 is 18 residues. The V and J ends lost 4 bases and 2 bases, in that order; junction bases with no gene match: 7. CDR1 and CDR2 from the germline V gene are LGHNA and YNFKEQ. CDR3 coding DNA: TGTGCCAGCAGCCCGTTTGGGACTAGCGGGGGACCCTACAATGAGCAGTTCTTC. It codes for CASSPFGTSGGPYNEQFF.

Details on this clone: A junction end diverges from the germline sequence, so it may reflect a read error. V is TRBV12-5 and J is TRBJ2-2; D perhaps matches TRBD1 (6 bases). The CDR3 contains 15 residues. Germline CDR1 reads LGHNT; CDR2 reads FRNRAP. The CDR3 DNA sequence: TGTGCTAGTGGCTTGGAGAGGGGGTACACCGGGGAGCTGTTTTTT. It yields the protein CASGLERGYTGELFF.

This chain uses TRBV18 with TRBJ1-1; D uncertain. This CDR3 has 14 amino acids. Germline loops: CDR1 KGHSH, CDR2 LQKENI. V shed 3 bases and J shed 6 bases, with 14 bases lying between them. The CDR3 DNA reads as TGTGCCAGCTCACCCCCCGGGGTGAGGGCTGAAGCTTTCTTT. It encodes CASSPPGVRAEAFF. The variable domain in full, with the rest retrieved from reference TRBV18 and TRBJ1-1, is NAGVMQNPRHLVRRRGQEARLRCSPMKGHSHVYWYRQLPEEGLKFMVYLQKENIIDESGMPKERFSAEFPKEGPSILRIQQVVRGDSAAYFCASSPPGVRAEAFFGQGTRLTVV.

V usage is TRBV7-9 and J usage is TRBJ2-1, with 8 bases lining up with TRBD1. V was clipped by 5 bases and J by 1 base; unmatched bases: 4. Germline lookup yields CDR1 SEHNR and CDR2 FQNEAQ (reference sequence). The CDR3 is 15 residues long. The CDR3 DNA reads TGTGCCAGCAGCCCCGACAGGGGTTCCTACAATGAGCAGTTCTTC. This translates into CASSPDRGSYNEQFF. The whole variable domain, filled in from reference TRBV7-9 and TRBJ2-1, reads DTGVSQNPRHKITKRGQNVTFRCDPISEHNRLYWYRQTLGQGPEFLTYFQNEAQLEKSRLLSDRFSAERPKGSFSTLEIQRTEQGDSAMYLCASSPDRGSYNEQFFGPGTRLTVL.

The V and J genes are TRBV6-2 or TRBV6-3 and TRBJ2-2; 9 bases agree with TRBD2. The germline V gene encodes CDR1 MNHEY and CDR2 SVGEGT. J gave up 0 bases and V 6 bases, and 2 bases lay outside the gene matches. The CDR3 sequence is 15 residues long. Here the CDR3 reads CASSRLAANTGELFF. DNA for the CDR3: TGTGCCAGCAGCCGACTAGCGGCGAACACCGGGGAGCTGTTTTTT.

The rearrangement joins TRBV27 to TRBJ2-2; 8 bases are a match to TRBD1. V was clipped by 2 bases and J by 5 bases; unmatched bases: 7. This CDR3 spans 16 amino acids. Per the germline V gene, CDR1 is MNHEY and CDR2 is SMNVEV (reference sequence). Written as DNA, the CDR3 is TGTGCCAGCAGTTTACGGACAGGGATGGGGACCGGGGAGCTGTTTTTT. Its protein is CASSLRTGMGTGELFF.

The chain carries TRBV7-2 and TRBJ2-6; the D is unclear. The CDR3 is 14 amino acids. CDR1 and CDR2 (germline): SGHTA, FQGNSA. With 6 bases removed from V and 4 bases from J, the gap between germline ends came to 10 bases. The CDR3: CASRYSGGANVLTF. CDR3 DNA sequence: TGTGCCAGCAGGTACAGTGGCGGGGCCAACGTCCTGACTTTC.

The chain employs TRBV19 and TRBJ1-2; no reliable D call. The germline CDR1 and CDR2 sequences are LNHDA and SQIVND (reference sequence). V lost 5 bases and J lost 8, with 12 bases in between. This CDR3 comprises 12 residues. The DNA for the CDR3 is TGTGCCAGTAGTGGGCAGAGGCGGGGCTACACCTTC. Encoded protein: CASSGQRRGYTF.

The rearrangement joins TRBV10-3 to TRBJ2-2; D unclear. The V gene lost 8 bases and the J gene lost 4 bases, with 14 bases spanning the gap. Germline V gives CDR1 ENHRY, CDR2 SYGVKD. The CDR3 totals 14 residues. The DNA for the CDR3 is TGTGCCATCGCCCCCTGGGGTGGCACCGGGGAGCTGTTTTTT. Translated: CAIAPWGGTGELFF.

This clone was counted a single time. The chain has TRBV4-1 and TRBJ1-2; a weak D match, TRBD1 (6 bases). Germline CDR1 and CDR2: MGHRA and YSYEKL. The CDR3 covers 14 residues. V was clipped by 2 bases and J by 4 bases, with 11 bases between them. CDR3 in DNA: TGCGCCAGCAGCCAACTTGGACAGTTCTATGGCTACACCTTC. Encoded protein: CASSQLGQFYGYTF.

The chain carries TRBV3-1 (or the pseudogene TRBV3-2) and TRBJ1-6; TRBD1 might be the D (6 bases). Germline lookup yields CDR1 LGHDT and CDR2 YNNKEL (reference sequence). The CDR3 contains 16 residues. V gave up 11 bases and J gave up 1 base, with 18 bases separating them. The CDR3 here is CAELQGRRSYNSPLHF. The CDR3 region has the DNA TGTGCCGAACTGCAGGGGCGCCGTTCCTATAATTCACCCCTCCACTTT.

This clone was seen just once. The chain has TRBV6-5 and TRBJ2-1; 7 bases line up with TRBD2. CDR1 MNHEY and CDR2 SVGAGI come from the germline V gene. The trim removed 8 bases at V and 7 bases at J, leaving 14 bases unmatched. The CDR3 totals 15 residues. The CDR3 coding sequence is TGTGCCAGCGCCCCGGCCCTATCTAGCGGTAATGAGCAGTTCTTC. The encoded protein is CASAPALSSGNEQFF.

This chain links TRBV29-1 with TRBJ1-2; D possibly corresponds to TRBD1 (6 bases). Per the germline V gene, CDR1 is SQVTM and CDR2 is ANQGSEA. This CDR3 region has 14 residues. V lost 5 bases and J lost 4, with 17 bases in between. The CDR3 region has the DNA TGCAGCGTTCCAACCTGGGGGGCGGGCTATGGCTACACCTTC. This translates into CSVPTWGAGYGYTF.

CDR3 sequence reads: CASSSRLGSYGYTF. CDR3 sequence (DNA): TGTGCCAGCAGCTCCAGACTGGGAAGCTATGGCTACACCTTC. V usage is TRBV7-2 and J usage is TRBJ1-2; no firm D call. V was shortened by 4 bases and J by 4 bases, with 13 bases between the two germline ends. CDR1 is SGHTA, CDR2 FQGNSA, per germline. The CDR3 runs to 14 residues.

The chain links TRBV14 to TRBJ2-7, with a possible D match to TRBD2 (5 bases). Germline V lookup: CDR1 SGHDN, CDR2 FVKESK. V gave up 1 base and J gave up 2 bases, with 12 bases separating them. The CDR3 extends over 15 amino acids. The CDR3 region has the DNA TGTGCCAGCAGCCAAGGGCCACCCGGGGCCTACGAGCAGTACTTC. Translating it yields CASSQGPPGAYEQYF.

This clone was recorded a few times. The gene calls are TRBV2 and TRBJ1-2, with D tentatively TRBD1 (6 bases). Trimming removed 5 bases at V and 6 bases at J, with 16 bases between. Germline V gene sequence: CDR1 SNHLY, CDR2 FYNNEI. This CDR3 has 14 amino acids. DNA of the CDR3: TGTGCCAGCAGTACAAGAGGGGGGGCTCATGGCTACACCTTC. Encoded protein: CASSTRGGAHGYTF.

The chain uses TRBV11-2 and TRBJ1-1; D not certain. The V end was cut by 5 bases, the J end by 3 bases, with 16 bases between. The CDR3 sequence is 15 residues long. Germline values: CDR1 SGHAT, CDR2 FQNNGV. CDR3 loop: CASSLPGWRDTEAFF. The CDR3 DNA sequence: TGTGCCAGCAGCCTCCCCGGGTGGAGGGACACTGAAGCTTTCTTT.

The rearrangement links TRBV27 to TRBJ1-2; maybe TRBD1 (6 bases). This CDR3 has 15 amino acids. Between the trimmed V and J ends, which lost 1 base and 8 bases, there was a span of 17 bases. Germline CDR1 is MNHEY and CDR2 is SMNVEV (reference sequence). CDR3 in DNA: TGTGCCAGCAGTTTATTAGGGGGGGCGAGTGTGGGCTACACCTTC. This encodes CASSLLGGASVGYTF.

The gene calls are TRBV9 and TRBJ1-6; D perhaps matches TRBD1 (5 bases). V lost 3 bases and J lost 5, with 9 bases in between. The germline V gene encodes CDR1 SGDLS and CDR2 YYNGEE. The CDR3 is 14 residues long. The CDR3 sequence is CASSARQNNSPLHF. Here the CDR3 DNA reads TGTGCCAGCAGCGCGAGACAGAATAATTCACCCCTCCACTTT.